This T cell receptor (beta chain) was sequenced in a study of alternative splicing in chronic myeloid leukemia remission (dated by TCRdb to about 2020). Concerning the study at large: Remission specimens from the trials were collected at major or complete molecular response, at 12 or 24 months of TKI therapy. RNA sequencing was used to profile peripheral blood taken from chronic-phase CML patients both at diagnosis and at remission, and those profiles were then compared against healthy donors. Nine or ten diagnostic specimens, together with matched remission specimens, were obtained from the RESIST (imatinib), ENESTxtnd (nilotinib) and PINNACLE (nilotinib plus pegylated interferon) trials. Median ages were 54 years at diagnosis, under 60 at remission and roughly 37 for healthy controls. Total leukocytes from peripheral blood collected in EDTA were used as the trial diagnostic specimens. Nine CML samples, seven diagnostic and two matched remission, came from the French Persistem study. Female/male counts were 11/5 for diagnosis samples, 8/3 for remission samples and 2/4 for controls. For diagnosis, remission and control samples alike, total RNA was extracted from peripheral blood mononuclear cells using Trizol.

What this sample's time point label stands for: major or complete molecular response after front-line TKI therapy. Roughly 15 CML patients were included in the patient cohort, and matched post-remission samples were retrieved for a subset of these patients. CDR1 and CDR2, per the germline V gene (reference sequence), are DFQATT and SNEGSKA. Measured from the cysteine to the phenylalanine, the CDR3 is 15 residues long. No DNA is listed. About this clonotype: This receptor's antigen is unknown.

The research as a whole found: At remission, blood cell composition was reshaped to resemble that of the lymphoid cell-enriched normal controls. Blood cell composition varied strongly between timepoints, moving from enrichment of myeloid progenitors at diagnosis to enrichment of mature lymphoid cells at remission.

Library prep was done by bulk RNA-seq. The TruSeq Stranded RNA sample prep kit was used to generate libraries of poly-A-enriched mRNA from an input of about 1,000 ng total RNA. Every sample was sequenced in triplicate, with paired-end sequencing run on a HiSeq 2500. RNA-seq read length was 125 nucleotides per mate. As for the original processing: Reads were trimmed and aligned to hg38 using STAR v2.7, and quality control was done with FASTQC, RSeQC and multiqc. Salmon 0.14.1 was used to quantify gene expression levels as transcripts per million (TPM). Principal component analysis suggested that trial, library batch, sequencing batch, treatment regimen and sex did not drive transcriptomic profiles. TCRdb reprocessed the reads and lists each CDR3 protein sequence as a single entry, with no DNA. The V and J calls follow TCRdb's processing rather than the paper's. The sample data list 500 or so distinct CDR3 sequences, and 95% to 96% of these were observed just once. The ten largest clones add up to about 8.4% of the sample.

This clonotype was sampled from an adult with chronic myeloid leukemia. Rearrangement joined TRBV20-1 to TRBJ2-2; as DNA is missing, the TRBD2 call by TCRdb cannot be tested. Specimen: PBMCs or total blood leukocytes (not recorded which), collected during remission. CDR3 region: CSARASDSNTGELFF.